The subject of this entry is one TCR beta chain. What it recognizes is unknown. This entry belongs to a study of identifying expanded T cells in peripheral blood. Study-level findings and limits: Clone count variance between approximately 2-week samples rose with total template count.

The protocol was immunoSEQ multiplex PCR, while the TCRdb copy is restricted to in-frame clones and leaves out a portion. The sample includes roughly 100,000 clones, roughly 90% of them seen just once. The germline V gene encodes CDR1 MDHEN and CDR2 SYDVKM. This CDR3 contains 13 residues. V dropped 3 bases and J dropped 1 base, with 4 bases sitting between them. The sequenced material came from blood. This chain links TRBV28 with TRBJ1-5; no clear D. The TCR was taken from a person aged 18 to 75 in good health. In nucleotides, the CDR3 is TGTGCCAGCAGTTTTCGAAGCAATCAGCCCCAGCATTTT. Its translation: CASSFRSNQPQHF.